This entry is about one T cell receptor beta chain. Its antigen remains unidentified. The primer mix had 60 Vbeta and 13 Jbeta primers. Repertoires were generated with immunoSEQ multiplex PCR, while TCRdb's copy carries only in-frame clones and drops some. The sample table includes approximately 110,000 clones. The CDR3 runs to 14 residues. J lost 3 bases, V lost 5 bases, and 5 bases had no gene match. Germline values: CDR1 LNHDA, CDR2 SQIVND (reference sequence). The sample originates from a study of cytomegalovirus exposure and HLA in healthy donors. Study-level findings and limits: A later analysis linked a missense variant in DCLRE1C to the trimming of TCR beta V and J genes.

This rearrangement joins TRBV19 to TRBJ2-7, with 9 bases identical to TRBD1. This clonotype originated in a man aged 18-30 years in good health and CMV-seronegative. Input material: PBMCs. CDR3 DNA sequence: TGTGCCAGTAGTCACCGACAGGGGGACTACGAGCAGTACTTC. It encodes CASSHRQGDYEQYF. Variable domain in full (rest from reference TRBV19 and TRBJ2-7): DGGITQSPKYLFRKEGQNVTLSCEQNLNHDAMYWYRQDPGQGLRLIYYSQIVNDFQKGDIAEGYSVSREKKESFPLTVTSAQKNPTAFYLCASSHRQGDYEQYFGPGTRLTVT.